The clone carrying this T cell receptor beta chain was detected only a few times. Its antigen is not known. TCRbeta library construction was performed incorporating unique molecular identifiers. A single record per CDR3 protein comes from TCRdb applying MiXCR to the PCR reads. The table lists 350,000 to 500,000 distinct CDR3 sequences, 43% of them singletons. This specimen comes from a study of T-cell reconstitution after alpha-beta-depleted transplantation in children. Study-level findings and limits: The authors attributed T-cell counts and diversity one year after transplant mostly to newly produced T cells. Alpha-beta T cells present about two months after transplant were reported to originate from several hundred expanded graft clones. Some patients' high day-60 TCRbeta diversity was traced to surviving recipient T cells and thymic progenitors.

In germline, CDR1 is SQVTM, CDR2 ANQGSEA. The CDR3 contains 13 residues. Trimming took 4 bases from V and 0 from J, leaving 7 bases between them. Sequencing was performed on PBMCs, taken before TCRalphabeta/CD19-depleted stem cell transplant. J is TRBJ1-3 and V is TRBV29-1; D is unclear. The TCR originated in a girl aged 2 to 10 with aplastic anemia, due to receive a stem cell transplant. CDR3 in amino acids: CSVVGGSGNTIYF. Here the CDR3 DNA reads TGCAGCGTTGTAGGCGGCTCTGGAAACACCATATATTTT.